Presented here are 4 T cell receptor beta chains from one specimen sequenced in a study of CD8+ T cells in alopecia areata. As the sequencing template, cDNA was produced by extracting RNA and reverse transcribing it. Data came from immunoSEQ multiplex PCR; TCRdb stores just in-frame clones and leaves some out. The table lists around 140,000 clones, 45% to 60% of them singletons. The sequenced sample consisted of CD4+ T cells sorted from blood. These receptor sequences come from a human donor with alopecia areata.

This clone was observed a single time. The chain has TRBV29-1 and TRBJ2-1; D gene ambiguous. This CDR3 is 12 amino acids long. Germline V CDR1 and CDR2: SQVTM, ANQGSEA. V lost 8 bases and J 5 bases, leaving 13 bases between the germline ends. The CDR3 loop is CSPRVENNEQFF. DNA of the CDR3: TGCAGCCCGCGAGTGGAGAACAATGAGCAGTTCTTC.

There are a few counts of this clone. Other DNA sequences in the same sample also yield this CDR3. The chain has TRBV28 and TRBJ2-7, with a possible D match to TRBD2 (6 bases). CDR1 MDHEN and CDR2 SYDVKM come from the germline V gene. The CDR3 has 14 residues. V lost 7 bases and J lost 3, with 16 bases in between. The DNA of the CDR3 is TGTGCCAGCACAACAGCGGAGGGGATCTACGAGCAGTACTTC. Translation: CASTTAEGIYEQYF. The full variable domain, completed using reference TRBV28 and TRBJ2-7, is DVKVTQSSRYLVKRTGEKVFLECVQDMDHENMFWYRQDPGLGLRLIYFSYDVKMKEKGDIPEGYSVSREKKERFSLILESASTNQTSMYLCASTTAEGIYEQYFGPGTRLTVT.

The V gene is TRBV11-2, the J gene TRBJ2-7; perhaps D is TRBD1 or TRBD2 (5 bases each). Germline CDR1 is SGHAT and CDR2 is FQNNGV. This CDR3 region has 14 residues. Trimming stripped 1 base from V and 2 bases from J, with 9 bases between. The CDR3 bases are TGTGCCAGCAGCTTAGGGGGGAGCGCCTACGAGCAGTACTTC. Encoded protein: CASSLGGSAYEQYF.

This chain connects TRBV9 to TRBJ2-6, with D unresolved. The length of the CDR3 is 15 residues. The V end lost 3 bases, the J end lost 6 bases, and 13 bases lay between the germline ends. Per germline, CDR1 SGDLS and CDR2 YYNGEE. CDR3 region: CASSAHPPSANVLTF. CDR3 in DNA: TGTGCCAGCAGCGCCCACCCTCCGTCGGCCAACGTCCTGACTTTC. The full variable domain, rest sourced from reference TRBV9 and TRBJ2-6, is DSGVTQTPKHLITATGQRVTLRCSPRSGDLSVYWYQQSLDQGLQFLIQYYNGEERAKGNILERFSAQQFPDLHSELNLSSLELGDSALYFCASSAHPPSANVLTFGAGSRLTVL.